This TCR beta chain was profiled in a study of blood T cell repertoires in COVID-19. Study context: Samples representing acute and convalescent COVID-19 were sourced from the United States, Italy and Spain. Sources were T cells, B-cell-depleted T cells, or PBMCs; the material itself was cDNA or gDNA.

Authors' data handling: From reference gene primer amplification, estimates of nucleated cell counts were derived. Assay used: immunoSEQ multiplex PCR; TCRdb lists only in-frame clones, some missing. Clone size and the V and J calls come from that table; the DNA yielded D and trimming. This sample yields tens of thousands of clones, of which roughly 86% are seen a single time; 8.2% belongs to the top ten. Trimming left V 5 bases short and J 4 bases short, with 11 bases between. From germline, CDR1 is SGHTA and CDR2 FQGTGA. The CDR3 has 13 amino acids. The receptor was derived from a woman older than 75 with acute or convalescent COVID-19. Sequencing input: peripheral blood. V usage is TRBV7-3 and J usage is TRBJ1-1; TRBD1 is a possible D gene (5 bases). The CDR3 loop reads CASSPQGGTEAFF. The DNA for the CDR3 is TGTGCCAGCAGCCCCCAGGGAGGCACTGAAGCTTTCTTT.